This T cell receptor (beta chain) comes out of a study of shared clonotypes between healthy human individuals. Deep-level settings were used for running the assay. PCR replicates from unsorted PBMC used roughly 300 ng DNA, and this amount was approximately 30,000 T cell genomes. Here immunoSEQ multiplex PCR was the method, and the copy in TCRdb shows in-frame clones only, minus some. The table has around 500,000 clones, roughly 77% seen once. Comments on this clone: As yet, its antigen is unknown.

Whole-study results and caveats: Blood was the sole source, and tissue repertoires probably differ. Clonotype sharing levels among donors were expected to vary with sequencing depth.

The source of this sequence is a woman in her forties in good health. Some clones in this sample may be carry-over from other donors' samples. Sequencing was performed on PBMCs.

CDR3 in amino acids: CASSQGLAGGPTSETQYF. The CDR3 DNA sequence: TGCGCCAGCAGCCAAGGGTTAGCGGGAGGGCCAACTTCGGAGACCCAGTACTTC. The gene calls are TRBV4-1 and TRBJ2-5, with 11 bases aligning to TRBD2. Unmatched junction bases numbered 12, after V lost 1 base and J lost 5 bases. This CDR3 is built from 18 residues. Germline assignment: CDR1 MGHRA and CDR2 YSYEKL.